These T cell receptor beta chains were read from a single sample in a study of T cells after posttransplantation cyclophosphamide. TCRdb keeps only in-frame clones here, not all; method: immunoSEQ multiplex PCR. The sample holds 20,000 to 25,000 clones, and no clone turns up only once. Sequencing was done on a sample of PBMCs. Receptors originate from a woman aged 60-70 years in good health, CMV-negative, and a related stem cell transplant donor. Each CDR3 is given with its conserved first and last residue. The D gene is left open where the match is weak. The size field is filled for only some rows; it gives once, few, many or a size class.

j_call cdr3_length d_call v_call clone_size cdr3_aa cdr3_nt
TRBJ1-6 15 NA TRBV30 many CAWSVGAGFGSPLHF TGTGCCTGGAGTGTAGGTGCCGGGTTTGGGTCACCCCTCCACTTT
TRBJ2-2 15 TRBD1 TRBV9 NA CASSPWTGPTGELFF TGTGCCAGCAGCCCTTGGACAGGGCCCACCGGGGAGCTGTTTTTT
TRBJ2-3 14 TRBD2 TRBV18 few CASSPLRGTDTQYF TGTGCCAGCTCACCACTGCGGGGGACAGATACGCAGTATTTT
TRBJ1-6 14 NA TRBV6-5 many CASSQTGYNSPLHF TGTGCCAGCAGCCAAACCGGGTATAATTCACCCCTCCACTTT
TRBJ2-7 14 TRBD1 TRBV7-6 few CASSSAGGSYEQYF TGTGCCAGCAGCTCCGCAGGGGGCTCCTACGAGCAGTACTTC
TRBJ2-1 15 TRBD2 TRBV10-3 many CAISALREKDSEQFF TGTGCCATCAGTGCGTTGCGGGAGAAAGATAGTGAGCAGTTCTTC
TRBJ2-4 15 NA TRBV7-2 many CASSLGALKGDIQYF TGTGCCAGCAGCTTAGGGGCGCTGAAGGGGGACATTCAGTACTTC
TRBJ2-1 16 TRBD2 TRBV15 many CATSRSTSGSGDEQFF TGTGCCACCAGCAGGTCGACTAGCGGGAGTGGGGATGAGCAGTTCTTC
TRBJ1-2 15 NA TRBV4-3 many CASSQDRQGYYGYTF TGCGCCAGCAGCCAAGATAGGCAGGGCTACTATGGCTACACCTTC
TRBJ2-1 14 TRBD2 TRBV25-1 NA CASSELAGDNEQFF TGTGCCAGCAGTGAGCTAGCGGGAGACAATGAGCAGTTCTTC
TRBJ2-3 22 TRBD2 TRBV9 few CASSVAGLGARLAGGSTDTQYF TGTGCCAGCAGCGTAGCTGGTTTAGGAGCGAGACTAGCGGGAGGTAGCACAGATACGCAGTATTTT
TRBJ2-2 15 TRBD2 TRBV29-1 few CSVSQDGRATGELFF TGCAGCGTCTCCCAGGACGGGAGGGCCACCGGGGAGCTGTTTTTT
TRBJ1-6 16 TRBD1 TRBV18 many CASSPLPVGQASPLHF TGTGCCAGCTCACCACTCCCCGTGGGACAGGCTTCACCCCTCCACTTT
TRBJ2-1 15 TRBD2 TRBV19 many CASSLRASGGGEQFF TGTGCCAGTAGCCTCAGGGCTAGCGGGGGAGGTGAGCAGTTCTTC
TRBJ2-1 15 TRBD2 TRBV19 NA CASRPSSGGAHEQFF TGTGCCTCACGCCCCTCTAGCGGGGGGGCCCATGAGCAGTTCTTC
TRBJ2-3 14 NA TRBV19 many CASSGGHRADTQYF TGTGCCAGTAGCGGAGGACACAGGGCAGATACGCAGTATTTT
TRBJ2-1 15 TRBD1 TRBV10-3 few CAISDSSGGRFEQFF TGTGCCATCAGTGATTCTTCAGGGGGCCGGTTTGAGCAGTTCTTC
TRBJ2-2 15 TRBD1 TRBV29-1 NA CSVHGGQVNTGELFF TGCAGCGTTCACGGGGGACAGGTGAACACCGGGGAGCTGTTTTTT
TRBJ2-2 16 TRBD1 TRBV7-2 few CASSARQGARTGELFF TGTGCCAGCAGCGCCCGACAGGGGGCGAGAACCGGGGAGCTGTTTTTT
TRBJ1-2 14 TRBD1 TRBV19 many CASSVTGGGYGYTF TGTGCCAGTAGTGTGACAGGGGGAGGCTATGGCTACACCTTC
TRBJ2-3 19 TRBD2 TRBV7-8 few CASSLGASGGVPSTDTQYF TGTGCCAGCAGCTTAGGAGCTAGCGGGGGTGTGCCTAGCACAGATACGCAGTATTTT
TRBJ2-7 16 TRBD2 TRBV19 NA CASSTGTSGRTYEQYF TGTGCCAGTAGTACGGGGACTAGCGGACGGACCTACGAGCAGTACTTC
TRBJ2-7 13 NA TRBV4-1 few CASSHRQAYEQYF TGCGCCAGCAGCCATCGACAGGCCTACGAGCAGTACTTC
TRBJ1-1 16 NA TRBV9 NA CASSPLGGPMNTEAFF TGTGCCAGCAGCCCCCTTGGGGGCCCAATGAACACTGAAGCTTTCTTT
TRBJ2-3 12 NA TRBV5-1 many CASREAGDTQYF TGCGCCAGCAGAGAGGCGGGAGATACGCAGTATTTT
TRBJ1-3 13 NA TRBV29-1 many CSVEHSSGNTIYF TGCAGCGTTGAGCACAGCTCTGGAAACACCATATATTTT
TRBJ1-6 14 NA TRBV19 many CASSVVIGGTPLHF TGTGCCAGTAGTGTCGTCATTGGAGGGACGCCCCTCCACTTT
TRBJ2-2 11 NA TRBV19 many CASSTVGGLFF TGTGCCAGTAGTACAGTAGGGGGGCTGTTTTTT
TRBJ1-5 15 NA TRBV7-2 many CASSPTTAGSQPQHF TGTGCCAGCAGCCCCACCACGGCAGGTTCACAGCCCCAGCATTTT
TRBJ1-2 11 NA TRBV6-6 many CVSSERTVQAF TGTGTCAGCAGTGAAAGGACAGTCCAGGCCTTC
TRBJ2-7 12 NA TRBV6-5 few CASSFDNYEQYF TGTGCCAGCAGCTTCGACAACTACGAGCAGTACTTC
TRBJ2-3 17 TRBD2 TRBV9 few CASSVEGLAGITDTQYF TGTGCCAGCAGCGTAGAGGGACTAGCGGGAATCACAGATACGCAGTATTTT
TRBJ2-1 11 NA TRBV20-1 many CSASSYNEQFF TGCAGTGCTAGCAGCTACAATGAGCAGTTCTTC
TRBJ2-6 14 NA TRBV28 NA CASSLRAGANVLTF TGTGCCAGCAGTTTGCGGGCTGGGGCCAACGTCCTGACTTTC
TRBJ1-1 15 NA TRBV7-2 many CASSLSGTQNTEAFF TGTGCCAGCAGCTTGTCCGGGACACAGAACACTGAAGCTTTCTTT
TRBJ2-7 13 NA TRBV28 many CATYQGGGYEQYF TGTGCCACCTACCAGGGAGGGGGCTACGAGCAGTACTTC
TRBJ1-1 13 NA TRBV11-3 many CASSLDLRTEAFF TGTGCCAGCAGCTTAGATCTACGGACTGAAGCTTTCTTT
TRBJ2-3 16 NA TRBV5-5 many CASSLAPSVSTDTQYF TGTGCCAGCAGCTTGGCCCCTAGCGTCAGCACAGATACGCAGTATTTT
TRBJ2-1 16 TRBD2 TRBV4-3 many CASSQVAGALNNEQFF TGCGCCAGCAGCCAAGTAGCGGGGGCGCTCAACAATGAGCAGTTCTTC
TRBJ1-3 16 NA TRBV7-9 few CASSLGTAPSGNTIYF TGTGCCAGCAGCTTAGGGACAGCTCCCTCTGGAAACACCATATATTTT
TRBJ2-3 14 TRBD1 TRBV6-5 many CASSLGQSTDTQYF TGTGCCAGCAGCCTGGGACAGTCCACAGATACGCAGTATTTT
TRBJ1-2 16 NA TRBV4-1 NA CASSQVPLSVNYGYTF TGCGCCAGCAGCCAAGTCCCCTTGTCAGTTAACTATGGCTACACCTTC
TRBJ1-6 15 TRBD1 TRBV9 many CASSVAGDRDSPLHF TGTGCCAGCAGCGTAGCGGGGGACAGGGATTCACCCCTCCACTTT
TRBJ2-3 13 NA TRBV10-2 many CASSPGATDTQYF TGCGCCAGCAGTCCGGGAGCCACAGATACGCAGTATTTT
TRBJ2-1 16 TRBD2 TRBV7-3 many CASSPAGGSSYNEQFF TGTGCCAGCAGCCCGGCGGGGGGAAGCTCCTACAATGAGCAGTTCTTC
TRBJ2-2 14 NA TRBV19 large CASNGQGWTGELFF TGTGCCAGTAACGGCCAGGGGTGGACCGGGGAGCTGTTTTTT
TRBJ2-5 16 TRBD1 TRBV28 few CASGLPGQGSGETQYF TGTGCCAGCGGCCTACCGGGACAGGGGTCGGGAGAGACCCAGTACTTC
TRBJ1-1 11 TRBD1 TRBV11-3 medium-sized CASGDRAEAFF TGTGCCAGCGGCGACAGGGCTGAAGCTTTCTTT
TRBJ2-2 17 NA TRBV9 many CASSVRGRGGNTGELFF TGTGCCAGCAGCGTACGGGGCCGGGGAGGGAACACCGGGGAGCTGTTTTTT
TRBJ1-6 14 TRBD1 TRBV7-2 many CASSSGQGRSPLHF TGTGCCAGCAGTTCCGGACAGGGACGGTCACCCCTCCACTTT
TRBJ1-1 13 NA TRBV7-9 many CASSLTGWTEAFF TGTGCCAGCAGCCTGACGGGTTGGACTGAAGCTTTCTTT
TRBJ2-5 14 TRBD2 TRBV10-3 many CATRTSGLQETQYF TGTGCCACTCGGACTAGCGGTTTACAAGAGACCCAGTACTTC
TRBJ1-4 11 NA TRBV15 many CATSSLEKLFF TGTGCCACCAGCTCTTTAGAAAAACTGTTTTTT
TRBJ2-6 16 NA TRBV7-2 few CASSLLTGSGANVLTF TGTGCCAGCAGCCTTCTGACAGGATCTGGGGCCAACGTCCTGACTTTC
TRBJ2-7 14 TRBD2 TRBV6-5 many CASSPGRGKYEQYF TGTGCCAGCAGTCCCGGGAGGGGGAAGTACGAGCAGTACTTC
TRBJ2-1 16 TRBD2 TRBV19 many CASTIAGGTSYNEQFF TGTGCCAGTACCATAGCGGGGGGGACCTCCTACAATGAGCAGTTCTTC
TRBJ1-2 20 NA TRBV4-2 many CASSQDSGWSAGANLDGYTF TGTGCCAGCAGCCAAGATTCGGGTTGGTCCGCAGGGGCCAACTTGGATGGCTACACCTTC
TRBJ2-1 16 NA TRBV7-6 many CASSLGAGFPYNEQFF TGTGCCAGCAGCTTAGGGGCGGGATTTCCATACAATGAGCAGTTCTTC
TRBJ2-2 14 NA TRBV19 many CASSIGGRTGELFF TGTGCCAGTAGTATAGGAGGGAGAACCGGGGAGCTGTTTTTT
TRBJ2-7 13 TRBD2 TRBV7-8 NA CASSPGGSYEQYF TGTGCCAGCAGCCCGGGGGGGTCCTACGAGCAGTACTTC